This T cell receptor beta chain was profiled in a study of beta chain features in type 1 diabetes. Reverse transcribing all isolated RNA meant expressed TCRB transcripts were sequenced. Naive, central memory and regulatory T cell samples yielded about 4 million reads on average. Sequencing was performed with immunoSEQ multiplex PCR; in TCRdb, only in-frame clones are kept and a portion is missing. In the table there are 300,000 to 450,000 clones, over 9.5% of which are singletons. Worth noting for this clone: The target antigen is unknown.

Findings and caveats of the study: People with Type 1 diabetes carried modestly yet significantly shorter TCRB CDR3s in all four CD4+ subsets.

Every sorted population was more than 95% pure. The sequence came from a woman between 18 and 30 years old with type 1 diabetes. The material sequenced was naive CD4+ T cells from blood.

CDR3 sequence: CASSLVRGKNSGELFF. The CDR3 bases are TGTGCCAGCAGTTTGGTACGGGGGAAAAACTCTGGGGAGCTGTTTTTT. The chain recombines TRBV28 with TRBJ2-2, with D perhaps TRBD2 (6 bases). The CDR3 runs 16 residues. Germline CDR1 MDHEN, CDR2 SYDVKM. V was shortened by 3 bases and J by 8 bases, with 19 bases between the two germline ends.